Listed below are T cell receptor beta chains from one sample, sequenced in a study of blood T cell repertoires in COVID-19. The data were produced by immunoSEQ multiplex PCR, yet TCRdb's version contains in-frame clones alone and is incomplete. The sample shows some 130,000 clones, approximately 80% of them seen only once. The sequenced material came from peripheral blood. The receptors derive from a man aged 55 to 70 who had recovered from COVID-19. Each CDR3 is given with its conserved first and last residue. Each record gives: V gene, clone size, D gene, J gene, CDR3 protein, CDR3 DNA. A D gene is named only where the DNA matches it firmly. Size is stated for part of the rows, as once, few or many counts, or as a class when the clone is expanded.

>TRBV19|-|-|TRBJ1-1
CASSRADRTEAFF
TGTGCCAGTAGTAGGGCCGACAGAACTGAAGCTTTCTTT
>TRBV3-1/TRBV3-2|-|-|TRBJ2-4
CASSQDPGVAKNIQYF
TGTGCCAGCAGCCAAGATCCAGGGGTAGCCAAAAACATTCAGTACTTC
>TRBV9|-|TRBD1|TRBJ2-3
CASSVRTGLSTDTQYF
TGTGCCAGCAGCGTCCGGACAGGTCTGAGCACAGATACGCAGTATTTT
>TRBV21-1|-|-|TRBJ1-1
CASSAEAQRKPEAFF
TGTGCCAGCAGCGCGGAAGCACAAAGAAAACCTGAAGCTTTCTTT
>TRBV5-1|-|-|TRBJ2-2
CASSLADTGELFF
TGCGCCAGCAGCTTGGCGGACACCGGGGAGCTGTTTTTT
>TRBV24-1|few|-|TRBJ2-6
CATSDPGISGANVLTF
TGTGCCACCAGTGACCCAGGGATCTCTGGGGCCAACGTCCTGACTTTC
>TRBV19|-|-|TRBJ1-5
CASSKGNSNQPQHF
TGTGCCAGTAGTAAGGGGAATAGCAATCAGCCCCAGCATTTT
>TRBV11-2|-|-|TRBJ2-6
CASSSQASSGANVLTF
TGTGCCAGCAGCTCTCAGGCTTCTTCTGGGGCCAACGTCCTGACTTTC
>TRBV7-2|-|-|TRBJ2-1
CASSLVLGPYNEQFF
TGTGCCAGCAGCTTAGTTCTAGGCCCCTACAATGAGCAGTTCTTC
>TRBV9|few|-|TRBJ1-1
CASSVEAAMNTEAFF
TGTGCCAGCAGCGTAGAGGCGGCCATGAACACTGAAGCTTTCTTT
>TRBV3-1/TRBV3-2|-|TRBD1|TRBJ1-3
CASSQLPRTGNSGNTIYF
TGTGCCAGCAGCCAACTGCCCAGGACAGGGAACTCTGGAAACACCATATATTTT
>TRBV5-1|-|-|TRBJ1-1
CASSSGQLNTEAFF
TGCGCCAGCAGCTCCGGACAGCTGAACACTGAAGCTTTCTTT
>TRBV7-2|-|TRBD1|TRBJ1-5
CASSVYRGDQPQHF
TGTGCCAGCAGCGTTTACAGGGGGGATCAGCCCCAGCATTTT
>TRBV4-1|-|-|TRBJ2-7
CASSHRSTGIPYEQYF
TGCGCCAGCAGCCATCGCTCCACAGGGATTCCCTACGAGCAGTACTTC
>TRBV5-4|few|TRBD1|TRBJ2-7
CASSSDRGQEQYF
TGTGCCAGCAGCTCGGACAGGGGGCAAGAGCAGTACTTC
>TRBV15|few|TRBD2|TRBJ2-5
CATSRVPSLGGLQETQYF
TGTGCCACCAGCAGAGTGCCCTCATTGGGGGGGTTACAAGAGACCCAGTACTTC
>TRBV28|once|TRBD1|TRBJ2-7
CASSSSGTGKQYF
TGTGCCAGCAGTTCGTCCGGGACAGGGAAGCAGTACTTC
>TRBV6-2/TRBV6-3|few|-|TRBJ2-1
CASSYSPTRNLYNEQFF
TGTGCCAGCAGTTACTCCCCTACTAGGAACCTATACAATGAGCAGTTCTTC
>TRBV30|-|-|TRBJ1-6
CAWTGFFNSPLHF
TGTGCCTGGACAGGGTTTTTTAATTCACCCCTCCACTTT
>TRBV4-2|-|TRBD1|TRBJ1-2
CASSQAPQGDYGYTF
TGTGCCAGCAGCCAGGCCCCCCAGGGGGACTATGGCTACACCTTC
>TRBV19|-|-|TRBJ1-2
CASTDPAGALEKGYTF
TGTGCCAGTACCGACCCCGCGGGGGCCCTCGAGAAAGGCTACACCTTC
>TRBV9|-|-|TRBJ2-6
CASSATGLSSGANVLTF
TGTGCCAGCAGCGCAACGGGACTCAGCTCTGGGGCCAACGTCCTGACTTTC
>TRBV5-1|-|TRBD1|TRBJ2-7
CASSSLQGSAYEQYF
TGCGCCAGCAGCTCACTACAGGGGAGCGCCTACGAGCAGTACTTC
>TRBV4-1|-|-|TRBJ2-3
CASSQGWGPDTQYF
TGCGCCAGCAGCCAAGGGTGGGGCCCAGATACGCAGTATTTT
>TRBV5-1|-|TRBD2|TRBJ2-1
CASSWPPPQLAGGNSYNEQFF
TGCGCCAGCAGCTGGCCCCCCCCACAACTAGCGGGGGGGAACTCCTACAATGAGCAGTTCTTC
>TRBV6-6|-|TRBD2|TRBJ2-1
CASSRGLASSYNEQFF
TGTGCCAGCAGCCGCGGACTAGCCAGCTCCTACAATGAGCAGTTCTTC
>TRBV7-2|few|TRBD1|TRBJ2-7
CASSWDRVYEQYF
TGTGCCAGCAGCTGGGACAGGGTCTACGAGCAGTACTTC
>TRBV5-4|-|-|TRBJ2-5
CASSLRGPEETQYF
TGTGCCAGCAGCTTGAGAGGCCCTGAAGAGACCCAGTACTTC
>TRBV20-1|-|-|TRBJ2-2
CSASGAGLGTGELFF
TGCAGTGCTAGTGGGGCGGGTCTAGGGACCGGGGAGCTGTTTTTT
>TRBV2|-|-|TRBJ1-6
CASSEAGAGNSPLHF
TGTGCCAGCAGTGAAGCGGGGGCAGGAAATTCACCCCTCCACTTT
>TRBV3-1/TRBV3-2|-|TRBD2|TRBJ2-5
CASSQEGLAGGPRETQYF
TGTGCCAGCAGCCAAGAAGGACTAGCGGGGGGGCCGAGAGAGACCCAGTACTTC
>TRBV27|-|TRBD1|TRBJ2-3
CASRRDRVVKVDTQYF
TGTGCCAGCAGAAGGGACAGGGTAGTGAAGGTAGATACGCAGTATTTT
>TRBV6-4|-|TRBD1|TRBJ1-2
CATRDRSVGGYTF
TGTGCCACCCGGGACAGGAGCGTGGGTGGCTACACCTTC
>TRBV5-1|-|-|TRBJ1-5
CASSLGSSGDQPQHF
TGCGCCAGCAGCTTGGGTTCGTCGGGGGATCAGCCCCAGCATTTT
>TRBV4-2|-|TRBD1|TRBJ2-7
CASSQVHTGVEQYF
TGTGCCAGCAGCCAAGTCCATACAGGGGTCGAGCAGTACTTC
>TRBV21-1|-|-|TRBJ2-7
CARFGGWDYEQYF
TGTGCCAGATTCGGCGGGTGGGACTACGAGCAGTACTTC
>TRBV7-2|-|TRBD1|TRBJ2-5
CASSLMTGRGETQYF
TGTGCCAGCAGCCTAATGACAGGGCGAGGGGAGACCCAGTACTTC
>TRBV4-3|few|TRBD2|TRBJ2-3
CASSQFQAGVSDTQYF
TGCGCCAGCAGCCAATTCCAGGCGGGAGTTTCTGATACGCAGTATTTT
>TRBV7-7|-|-|TRBJ2-5
CASSQLRGTETQYF
TGTGCTAGCAGCCAACTTAGGGGGACGGAGACCCAGTACTTC
>TRBV10-3|-|-|TRBJ1-2
CAISRVNYGYTF
TGTGCCATCAGCAGGGTTAACTATGGCTACACCTTC
>TRBV18|-|-|TRBJ2-1
CASSPGEYNEQFF
TGTGCCAGCTCGCCGGGGGAGTACAATGAGCAGTTCTTC
>TRBV6-5|once|TRBD1|TRBJ1-2
CASSSGDGQGSYGYTF
TGTGCCAGCAGTTCTGGGGACGGACAGGGCAGCTATGGCTACACCTTC
>TRBV6-5|-|-|TRBJ2-7
CASSRDTYYEQYF
TGTGCCAGCAGTAGGGACACATACTACGAGCAGTACTTC
>TRBV7-2|-|TRBD1|TRBJ1-5
CASRGQGPLGTQHF
TGTGCCAGCAGGGGACAGGGGCCCTTAGGGACCCAGCATTTT
>TRBV19|-|-|TRBJ1-1
CASSMEEWTEAFF
TGTGCCAGTAGTATGGAGGAGTGGACTGAAGCTTTCTTT
>TRBV5-6|-|-|TRBJ1-1
CASSFMTTAGTEAFF
TGTGCCAGCAGCTTCATGACGACAGCAGGCACTGAAGCTTTCTTT
>TRBV3-1/TRBV3-2|-|TRBD1|TRBJ1-2
CASTGDSRLNYGYTF
TGTGCCAGCACAGGGGACAGTCGACTTAACTATGGCTACACCTTC
>TRBV10-3|-|TRBD2|TRBJ2-5
CAISESREGETQYF
TGTGCCATCAGTGAGTCGAGGGAGGGCGAGACCCAGTACTTC
>TRBV3-1/TRBV3-2|-|TRBD1|TRBJ2-3
CASSPGQGADTQYF
TGTGCCAGCAGCCCCGGACAGGGGGCAGATACGCAGTATTTT
>TRBV30|-|TRBD1|TRBJ1-6
CASGQGENNSPLHF
TGTGCCTCCGGACAGGGGGAGAATAATTCACCCCTCCACTTT
>TRBV4-3|many|-|TRBJ1-1
CASSQGSGETEAFF
TGCGCCAGCAGCCAAGGCTCGGGTGAAACTGAAGCTTTCTTT
>TRBV28|-|-|TRBJ1-6
CASSPPGGNNSPLHF
TGTGCCAGCAGTCCCCCCGGGGGGAATAATTCACCCCTCCACTTT